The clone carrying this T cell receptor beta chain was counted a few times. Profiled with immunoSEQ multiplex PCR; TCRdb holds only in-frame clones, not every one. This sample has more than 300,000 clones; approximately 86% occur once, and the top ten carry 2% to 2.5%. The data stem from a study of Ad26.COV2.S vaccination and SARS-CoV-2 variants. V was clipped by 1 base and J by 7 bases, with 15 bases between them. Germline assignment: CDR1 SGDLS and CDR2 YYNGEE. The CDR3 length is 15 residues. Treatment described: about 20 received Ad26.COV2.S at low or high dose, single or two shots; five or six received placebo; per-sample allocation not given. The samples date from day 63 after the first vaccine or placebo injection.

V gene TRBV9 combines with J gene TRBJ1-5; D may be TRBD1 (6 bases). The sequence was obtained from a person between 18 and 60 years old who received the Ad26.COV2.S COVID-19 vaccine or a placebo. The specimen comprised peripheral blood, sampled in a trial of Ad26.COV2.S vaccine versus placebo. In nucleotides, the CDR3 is TGTGCCAGCAGCGTATCTGGGGGCGTGTTGCAGCCCCAGCATTTT. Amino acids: CASSVSGGVLQPQHF.